This paragraph covers one TCR beta chain sequence. Its specificity is unknown. Read coverage stops 3 residues before the CDR3 terminus; the germline J gene supplies the remainder. The data originate from a study of Tregs in tolerant kidney transplant recipients. Whole-study context: The nonmyeloablative bone marrow transplants came from related graft donors, with transient mixed chimerism. Broader study findings: The most relevant donor-specific Treg TCRbeta repertoire apparently came from expansion with activated donor B cells. No direct test of biological reproducibility was done here.

Some clones are missing from TCRdb's copy, which holds only in-frame ones; the method was immunoSEQ multiplex PCR. The sample's table shows approximately 49,000 clones. Germline V gene sequence: CDR1 DFQATT, CDR2 SNEGSKA (reference sequence). The CDR3 has 14 amino acids. The V segment lost 6 bases and the J segment 6 bases; nucleotides outside the gene matches: 10. Thawed PBMCs were FACS-sorted into unstimulated CD4+CD25+CD127- regulatory T cells, CD4+CD25- non-regulatory cells, CD4 and CD8 cells. Here the sequenced sample was CD4+ T cells from blood, taken before the transplant. The chain carries TRBV20-1 and TRBJ2-7; TRBD1 matches at 11 bases. The sequence came from a human donor who received a combined kidney and bone marrow transplant. The covered CDR3 bases are TGCAGTGCCCCATCCGGACAGGGGGCCTCCGAG. It encodes CSAPSGQGASE. The entire CDR3 protein reads CSAPSGQGASEQYF.